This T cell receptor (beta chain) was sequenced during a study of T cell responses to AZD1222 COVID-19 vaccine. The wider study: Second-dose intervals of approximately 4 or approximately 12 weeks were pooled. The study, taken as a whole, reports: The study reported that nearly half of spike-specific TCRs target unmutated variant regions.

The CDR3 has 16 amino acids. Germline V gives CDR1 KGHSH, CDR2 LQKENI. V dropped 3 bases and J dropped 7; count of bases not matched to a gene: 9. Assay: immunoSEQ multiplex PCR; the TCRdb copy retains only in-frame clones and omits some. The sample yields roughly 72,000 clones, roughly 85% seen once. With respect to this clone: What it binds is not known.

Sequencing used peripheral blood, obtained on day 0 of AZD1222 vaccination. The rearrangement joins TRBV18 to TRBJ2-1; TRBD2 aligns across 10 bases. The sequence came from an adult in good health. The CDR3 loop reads CASSPPGSGGRNEQFF. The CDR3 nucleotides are TGTGCCAGCTCACCCCCCGGTAGCGGGGGGAGAAATGAGCAGTTCTTC.